This record looks at one T cell receptor beta chain sequence and its context. The antigen is not known. CDR3 length: 15 residues. V lost 3 bases to trimming and J lost 11 bases; unmatched junction nucleotides: 14. The germline V gene has CDR1 MNHNY and CDR2 SVGAGI (reference sequence). The study ran its PCR with 60 Vbeta and 13 Jbeta primers. Sequencing used immunoSEQ multiplex PCR; TCRdb keeps in-frame clones, though not all of them. The sample holds around 88,000 clones, under 80% seen once. The sample is drawn from a study of cytomegalovirus exposure and HLA in healthy donors. Broader study findings: TCR beta chain V- and J-gene trimming was linked, in a later analysis, to a missense variant in DCLRE1C. Researchers reported from a later analysis that most CMV-associated TCR beta chains appeared HLA-restricted. Earlier findings revealed that most TCR beta V segments proved productive either about 87% or about 30% of the time.

The TCR was taken from a man in his fifties or sixties in good health and CMV-seropositive. Sequencing used PBMCs. J is TRBJ2-5 and V is TRBV6-6, with TRBD2 identical over 8 bases. The CDR3, as DNA: TGTGCCAGCAGTTATGTCGGGGGGGCAGGTGGGGAGCAGTACTTC. This encodes CASSYVGGAGGEQYF.